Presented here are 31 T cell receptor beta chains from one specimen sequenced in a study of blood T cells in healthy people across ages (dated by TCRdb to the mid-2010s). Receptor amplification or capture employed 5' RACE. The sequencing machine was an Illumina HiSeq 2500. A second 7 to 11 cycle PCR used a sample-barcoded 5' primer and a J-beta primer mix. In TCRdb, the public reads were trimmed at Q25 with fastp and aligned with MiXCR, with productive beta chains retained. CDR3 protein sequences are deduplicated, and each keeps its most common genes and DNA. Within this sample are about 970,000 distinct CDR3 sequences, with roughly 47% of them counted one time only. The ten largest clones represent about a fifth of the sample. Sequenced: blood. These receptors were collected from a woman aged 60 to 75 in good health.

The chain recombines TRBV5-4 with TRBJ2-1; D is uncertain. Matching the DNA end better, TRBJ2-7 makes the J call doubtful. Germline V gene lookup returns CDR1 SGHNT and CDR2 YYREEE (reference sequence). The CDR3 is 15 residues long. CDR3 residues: CASSLFVRNAYEQYF. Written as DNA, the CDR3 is TGTGCCAGCAGCTTGTTTGTCCGGAACGCCTACGAGCAGTACTTC.

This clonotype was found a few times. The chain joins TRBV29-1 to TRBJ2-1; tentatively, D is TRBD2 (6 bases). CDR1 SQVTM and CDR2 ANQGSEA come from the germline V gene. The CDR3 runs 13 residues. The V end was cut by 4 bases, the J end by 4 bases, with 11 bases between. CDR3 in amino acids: CSVVPSAYNEQFF. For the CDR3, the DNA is TGCAGCGTTGTGCCTAGCGCGTACAATGAGCAGTTCTTC.

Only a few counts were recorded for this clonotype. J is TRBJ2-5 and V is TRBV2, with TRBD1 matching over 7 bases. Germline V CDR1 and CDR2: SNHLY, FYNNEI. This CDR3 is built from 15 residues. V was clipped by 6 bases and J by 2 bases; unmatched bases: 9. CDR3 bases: TGTGCCAGCAGGGACCAACAGGGGTGGCAAGAGACCCAGTACTTC. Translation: CASRDQQGWQETQYF.

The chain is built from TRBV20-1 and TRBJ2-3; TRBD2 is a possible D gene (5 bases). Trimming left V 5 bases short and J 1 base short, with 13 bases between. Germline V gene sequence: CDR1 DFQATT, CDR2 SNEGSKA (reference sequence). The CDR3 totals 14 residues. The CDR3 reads CSAPGLSGTDTQYF. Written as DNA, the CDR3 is TGCAGTGCTCCCGGACTCTCTGGCACAGATACGCAGTATTTT.

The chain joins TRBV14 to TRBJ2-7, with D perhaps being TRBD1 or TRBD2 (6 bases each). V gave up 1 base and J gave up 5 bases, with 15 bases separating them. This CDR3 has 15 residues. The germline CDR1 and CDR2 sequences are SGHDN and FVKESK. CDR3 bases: TGTGCCAGCAGCCAAGTACGGGGGCTAAAGCACGAGCAGTACTTC. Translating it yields CASSQVRGLKHEQYF.

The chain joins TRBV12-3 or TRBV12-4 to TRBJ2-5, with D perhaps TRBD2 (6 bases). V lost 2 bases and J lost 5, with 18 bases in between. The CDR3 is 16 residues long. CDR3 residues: CASSLMEYQSGETQYF. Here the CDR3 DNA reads TGTGCCAGCAGTTTAATGGAGTATCAGAGCGGGGAGACCCAGTACTTC.

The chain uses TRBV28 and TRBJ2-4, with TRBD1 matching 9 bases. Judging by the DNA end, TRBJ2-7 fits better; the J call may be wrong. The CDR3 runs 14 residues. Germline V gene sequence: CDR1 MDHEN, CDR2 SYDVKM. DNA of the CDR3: TGTGCCAGCAGCACCGGGACAGGGTTCCACGAGCAGTACTTC. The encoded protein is CASSTGTGFHEQYF.

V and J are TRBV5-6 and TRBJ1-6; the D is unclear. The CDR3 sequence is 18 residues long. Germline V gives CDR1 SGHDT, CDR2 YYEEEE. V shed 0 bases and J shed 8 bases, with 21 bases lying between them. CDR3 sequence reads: CASSLGRSRIRVDSPLHF. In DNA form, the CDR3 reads TGTGCCAGCAGCTTGGGGCGCTCGCGGATACGAGTTGATTCACCCCTCCACTTT.

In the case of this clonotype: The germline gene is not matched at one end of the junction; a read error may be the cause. The CDR3 DNA reads TGCACCAGCAGCTTGGATGGGACAGTGGTCACAGATACGCAGTATTTT. It encodes CTSSLDGTVVTDTQYF. The chain employs TRBV5-1 and TRBJ2-3, with 7 bases lining up with TRBD1. The CDR3 totals 16 residues. Germline CDR1 and CDR2: SGHRS and YFSETQ. Combining the CDR3 with reference TRBV5-1 and TRBJ2-3 gives the whole variable domain KAGVTQTPRYLIKTRGQQVTLSCSPISGHRSVSWYQQTPGQGLQFLFEYFSETQRNKGNFPGRFSGRQFSNSRSEMNVSTLELGDSALYLCTSSLDGTVVTDTQYFGPGTRLTVL.

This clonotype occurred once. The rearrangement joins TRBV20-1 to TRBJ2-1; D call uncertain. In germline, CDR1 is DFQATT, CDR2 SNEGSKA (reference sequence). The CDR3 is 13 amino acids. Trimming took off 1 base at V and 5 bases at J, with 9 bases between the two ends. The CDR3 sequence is CSARGRNDNEQFF. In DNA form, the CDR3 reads TGCAGTGCTAGAGGGCGAAACGACAATGAGCAGTTCTTC.

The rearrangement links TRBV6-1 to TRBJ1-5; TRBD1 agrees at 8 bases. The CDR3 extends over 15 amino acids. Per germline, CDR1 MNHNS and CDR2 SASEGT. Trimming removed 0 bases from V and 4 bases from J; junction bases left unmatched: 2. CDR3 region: CASSEAGQGNQPQHF. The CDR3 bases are TGTGCCAGCAGTGAAGCCGGACAGGGAAATCAGCCCCAGCATTTT.

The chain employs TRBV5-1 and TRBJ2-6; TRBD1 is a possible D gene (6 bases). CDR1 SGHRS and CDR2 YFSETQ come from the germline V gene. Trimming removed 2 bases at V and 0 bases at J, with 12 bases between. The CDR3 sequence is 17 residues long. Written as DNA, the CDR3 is TGCGCCAGCAGCTTCTTAACAGGGAGCTCTGGGGCCAACGTCCTGACTTTC. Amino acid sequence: CASSFLTGSSGANVLTF.

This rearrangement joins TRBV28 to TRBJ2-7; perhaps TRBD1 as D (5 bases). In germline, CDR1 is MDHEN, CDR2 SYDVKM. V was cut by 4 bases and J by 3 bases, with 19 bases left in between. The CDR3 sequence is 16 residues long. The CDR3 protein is CASSSLRQGSGYEQYF. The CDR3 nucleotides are TGTGCCAGCAGTTCTCTACGGCAGGGATCGGGCTACGAGCAGTACTTC.

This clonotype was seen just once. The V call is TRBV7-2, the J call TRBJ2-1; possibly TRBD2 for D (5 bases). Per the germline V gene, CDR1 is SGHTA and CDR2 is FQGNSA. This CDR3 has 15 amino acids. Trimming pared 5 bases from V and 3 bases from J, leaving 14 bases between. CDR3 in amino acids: CASSTEGSCYNEQFF. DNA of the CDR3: TGTGCCAGCAGCACAGAGGGTAGCTGCTACAATGAGCAGTTCTTC.

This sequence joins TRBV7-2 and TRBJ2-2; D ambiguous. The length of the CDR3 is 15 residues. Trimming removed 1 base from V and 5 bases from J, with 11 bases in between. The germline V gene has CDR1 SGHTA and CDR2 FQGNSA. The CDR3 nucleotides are TGTGCCAGCAGCTTAGTTTGGGGTTCAACCGGGGAGCTGTTTTTT. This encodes CASSLVWGSTGELFF.

Here the CDR3 reads CASSQELLALDTQYF. Here the CDR3 DNA reads TGTGCCAGCAGCCAAGAGCTGCTAGCGCTCGATACGCAGTATTTT. This chain joins TRBV3-1 and TRBJ2-3, with D perhaps TRBD2 (6 bases). The V gene lost 0 bases and the J gene lost 6 bases, with 13 bases spanning the gap. This CDR3 has 15 amino acids. Germline V gives CDR1 LGHDT, CDR2 YNNKEL (reference sequence).

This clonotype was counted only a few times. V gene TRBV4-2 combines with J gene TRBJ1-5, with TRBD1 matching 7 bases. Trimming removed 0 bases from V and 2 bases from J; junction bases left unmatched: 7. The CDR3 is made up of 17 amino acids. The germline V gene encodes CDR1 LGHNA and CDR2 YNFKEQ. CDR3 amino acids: CASSQEETGYGNQPQHF. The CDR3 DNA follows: TGTGCCAGCAGCCAAGAGGAGACAGGGTATGGCAATCAGCCCCAGCATTTT.

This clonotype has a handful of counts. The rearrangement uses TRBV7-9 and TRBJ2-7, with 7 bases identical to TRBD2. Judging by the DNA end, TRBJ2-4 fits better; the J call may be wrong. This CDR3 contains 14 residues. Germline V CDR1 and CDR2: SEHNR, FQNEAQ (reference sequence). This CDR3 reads CASSLGGPQNIQYF. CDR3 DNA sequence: TGTGCCAGCAGTTTGGGAGGGCCGCAAAACATTCAGTACTTC.

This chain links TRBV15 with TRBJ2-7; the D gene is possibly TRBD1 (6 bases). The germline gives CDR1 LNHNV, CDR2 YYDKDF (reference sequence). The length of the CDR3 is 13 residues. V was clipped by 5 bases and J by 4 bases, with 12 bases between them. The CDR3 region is CATSSRDIYEQYF. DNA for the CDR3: TGTGCCACCAGCTCCCGGGACATATACGAGCAGTACTTC. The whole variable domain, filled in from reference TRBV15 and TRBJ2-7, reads DAMVIQNPRYQVTQFGKPVTLSCSQTLNHNVMYWYQQKSSQAPKLLFHYYDKDFNNEADTPDNFQSRRPNTSFCFLDIRSPGLGDTAMYLCATSSRDIYEQYFGPGTRLTVT.

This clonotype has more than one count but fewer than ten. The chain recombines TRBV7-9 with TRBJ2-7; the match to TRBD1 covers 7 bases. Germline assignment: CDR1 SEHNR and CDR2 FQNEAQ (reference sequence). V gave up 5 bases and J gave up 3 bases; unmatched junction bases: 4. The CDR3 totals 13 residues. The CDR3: CASSQQGIYEQYF. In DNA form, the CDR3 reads TGTGCCAGCAGCCAACAGGGGATCTACGAGCAGTACTTC.

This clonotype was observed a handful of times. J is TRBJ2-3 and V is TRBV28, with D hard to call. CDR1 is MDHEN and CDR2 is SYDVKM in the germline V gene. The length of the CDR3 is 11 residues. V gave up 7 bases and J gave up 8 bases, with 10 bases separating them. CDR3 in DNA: TGTGCCAGCACCACTTACGGTACGCAGTATTTT. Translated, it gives CASTTYGTQYF.

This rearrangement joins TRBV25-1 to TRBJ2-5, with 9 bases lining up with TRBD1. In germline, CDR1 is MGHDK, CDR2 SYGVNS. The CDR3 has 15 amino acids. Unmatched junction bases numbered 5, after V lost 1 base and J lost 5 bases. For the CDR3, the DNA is TGTGCCAGCAGTGAATCGGGGACAGGGAGGGAGACCCAGTACTTC. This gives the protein CASSESGTGRETQYF.

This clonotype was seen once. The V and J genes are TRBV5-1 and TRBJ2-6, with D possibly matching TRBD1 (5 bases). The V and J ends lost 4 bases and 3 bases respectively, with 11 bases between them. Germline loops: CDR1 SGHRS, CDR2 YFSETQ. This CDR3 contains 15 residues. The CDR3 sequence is CASSPPRGGANVLTF. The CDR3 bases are TGCGCCAGCAGCCCCCCAAGGGGTGGGGCCAACGTCCTGACTTTC.

The CDR3 nucleotides are TGCAGCGTTCCTTTTGAGGTTGGGAACTATGGCTACACCTTC. Its protein is CSVPFEVGNYGYTF. The chain carries TRBV29-1 and TRBJ1-2; D not certain. The CDR3 contains 14 residues. CDR1 is SQVTM, CDR2 ANQGSEA, per germline. The germline V and J ends were trimmed by 5 bases and 2 bases, with 15 bases remaining between them.

The CDR3 nucleotides are TGCAGTGCTAGATCCCCAGATACGCAGTATTTT. Its protein product is CSARSPDTQYF. The chain employs TRBV20-1 and TRBJ2-3; no clear D. V lost 2 bases and J lost 4, with 4 bases in between. Germline CDR1 is DFQATT and CDR2 is SNEGSKA (reference sequence). CDR3 length: 11 amino acids.

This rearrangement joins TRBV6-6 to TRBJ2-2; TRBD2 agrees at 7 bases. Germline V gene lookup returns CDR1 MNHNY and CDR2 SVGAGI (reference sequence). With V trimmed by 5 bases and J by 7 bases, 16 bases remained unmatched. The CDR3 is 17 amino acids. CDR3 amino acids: CASSPGWSGRAGGELFF. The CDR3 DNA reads TGTGCCAGCAGTCCCGGTTGGTCTGGGAGGGCCGGCGGGGAGCTGTTTTTT.

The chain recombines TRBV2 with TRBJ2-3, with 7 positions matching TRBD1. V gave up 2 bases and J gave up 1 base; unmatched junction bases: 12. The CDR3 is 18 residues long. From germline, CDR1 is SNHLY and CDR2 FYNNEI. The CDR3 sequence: CASSERGGAVLRTDTQYF. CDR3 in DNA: TGTGCCAGCAGTGAACGAGGGGGCGCAGTTCTTCGCACAGATACGCAGTATTTT.

Here the CDR3 reads CASSQETSGIANEQFF. The CDR3 region has the DNA TGTGCCAGCAGCCAAGAAACTAGCGGGATAGCTAATGAGCAGTTCTTC. The chain uses TRBV4-2 and TRBJ2-1; 10 bases match TRBD2. V trimming: 0 bases; J trimming: 7 bases; junction bases outside the gene matches: 6. The CDR3 covers 16 residues. The germline gives CDR1 LGHNA, CDR2 YNFKEQ.

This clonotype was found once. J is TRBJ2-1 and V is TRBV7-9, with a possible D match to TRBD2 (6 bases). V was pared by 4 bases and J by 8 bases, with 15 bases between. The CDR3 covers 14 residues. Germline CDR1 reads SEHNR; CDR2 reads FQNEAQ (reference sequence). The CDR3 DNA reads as TGTGCCAGCAGCTGGACTACCCGCGAGGATGAGCAGTTCTTC. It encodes CASSWTTREDEQFF.

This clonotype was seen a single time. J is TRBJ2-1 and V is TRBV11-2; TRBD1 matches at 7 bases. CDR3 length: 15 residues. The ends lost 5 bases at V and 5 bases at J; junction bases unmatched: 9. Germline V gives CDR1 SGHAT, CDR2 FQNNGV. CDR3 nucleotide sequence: TGTGCCAGCAGCCGAGAGGGGGCGAGGAACAATGAGCAGTTCTTC. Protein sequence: CASSREGARNNEQFF.

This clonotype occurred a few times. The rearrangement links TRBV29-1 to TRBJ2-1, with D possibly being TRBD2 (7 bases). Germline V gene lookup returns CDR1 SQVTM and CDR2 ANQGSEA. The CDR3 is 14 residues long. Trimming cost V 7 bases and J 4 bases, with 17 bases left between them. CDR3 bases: TGCAGCGCCACATCAGGGAGGGGGTACAATGAGCAGTTCTTC. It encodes CSATSGRGYNEQFF.